The entry below gives a single T cell receptor beta chain sequence along with its context. Its cognate antigen is unknown. This may arise from a read error, as a much more abundant clone is one base away. The conserved phenylalanine or tryptophan normally closing the CDR3 is absent here, so this likely arose from a read error. V was pared by 6 bases and J by 3 bases, with 6 bases of the junction left unmatched. Germline V gives CDR1 PRHDT, CDR2 FYEKMQ (reference sequence). CDR3 length: 14 amino acids. The sample originates from a study of T cells in Graves' hyperthyroidism and ophthalmopathy. RNA transcripts served as the template for amplifying TCR beta CDR3 regions. The HTBI primer set drove a first-round RT-PCR of the TCR CDR3. TCRdb re-derived calls from the multiplex PCR reads in MiXCR, one entry per CDR3 protein. There are 500,000 to 600,000 distinct CDR3 sequences in the sample; about 46% occur only once, and about 43% lies in the top ten.

Study observations and caveats: Classification by a 13 V-J model distinguished ophthalmopathy from stable hyperthyroidism.

The chain uses TRBV13 and TRBJ2-7; 9 positions agree with TRBD1. The receptor was isolated from an adult woman with Graves' disease, either hyperthyroidism or ophthalmopathy (not recorded which). Sequencing was done on a sample of peripheral blood or thyroid tissue (not recorded which). The CDR3 loop is CASSLLGQGYEQYL. CDR3 in DNA: TGTGCCAGCAGTTTACTGGGACAGGGCTACGAGCAGTACCTC.